Below, 30 T cell receptor beta chains from the same sample are listed, as sequenced in a study of Ad26.COV2.S vaccination and SARS-CoV-2 variants. Sequencing was performed with immunoSEQ multiplex PCR; in TCRdb, only in-frame clones are kept and a portion is missing. The sample yields about 350,000 clones, more than 75% seen once. Treatment specified: 15 to 20 received Ad26.COV2.S at low or high dose, single or two shots; roughly five received placebo; per-sample allocation not given. The samples date from day 63 after the first vaccine or placebo injection. The source was peripheral blood, collected in a trial of Ad26.COV2.S vaccine versus placebo. All receptors derive from a person aged 18-60 years who received the Ad26.COV2.S COVID-19 vaccine or a placebo.

The rearrangement joins TRBV19 to TRBJ2-7; a possible D gene is TRBD2 (5 bases). Per germline, CDR1 LNHDA and CDR2 SQIVND (reference sequence). V lost 4 bases, J lost 6 bases, and 10 bases lay in between. The CDR3 consists of 12 residues. CDR3 sequence: CASSTGLSEQYF. The CDR3 coding sequence is TGTGCCAGTAGTACCGGACTTTCCGAGCAGTACTTC.

A few counts support this clone. This chain links TRBV15 with TRBJ2-5; D is unclear. Germline V CDR1 and CDR2: LNHNV, YYDKDF (reference sequence). The CDR3 consists of 16 residues. With 1 base removed from V and 1 base from J, the gap between germline ends came to 13 bases. The CDR3 DNA reads TGTGCCACCAGCAGAGGCACCAGCCGGACCCAAGAGACCCAGTACTTC. Protein product: CATSRGTSRTQETQYF.

V gene TRBV21-1 combines with J gene TRBJ2-5; the tabulated D call, TRBD2, remains unverified against the DNA. TRBV21-1 corresponds to a pseudogene. The CDR3 covers 17 residues. This CDR3 reads CASRGTSGVSEEETQYF. The CDR3 bases are TGTGCCAGCAGAGGGACTAGCGGGGTTTCTGAGGAAGAGACCCAGTACTTC.

This clone has at least ten counts. This chain connects TRBV5-4 to TRBJ2-2; 7 nucleotides agree with TRBD1. V shed 1 base, J shed 1 base, and the junction held 1 base outside the gene matches. The CDR3 runs 15 residues. CDR1 and CDR2 from the germline V gene are SGHNT and YYREEE (reference sequence). CDR3 coding DNA: TGTGCCAGCAGCTTGAGGGGGCAGAACACCGGGGAGCTGTTTTTT. As protein: CASSLRGQNTGELFF.

This chain connects TRBV7-8 to TRBJ1-1; D is unresolved. Trimming took 4 bases from V and 1 from J, leaving 7 bases between them. CDR3 length: 13 residues. CDR1 and CDR2 from the germline V gene are SGHVS and FQNEAQ. CDR3 DNA: TGTGCCAGCAGCTCGTACCAGAACACTGAAGCTTTCTTT. It specifies CASSSYQNTEAFF.

This chain connects TRBV5-6 to TRBJ1-6, with D possibly matching TRBD1 (5 bases). The germline V gene encodes CDR1 SGHDT and CDR2 YYEEEE. The V and J ends lost 0 bases and 10 bases respectively, with 8 bases between them. CDR3 length equals 13 residues. CDR3 region: CASSLGAGSPLHF. The CDR3 DNA follows: TGTGCCAGCAGCTTGGGAGCAGGGTCACCCCTCCACTTT.

The V and J genes are TRBV28 and TRBJ2-7; D is unresolved. Germline loops: CDR1 MDHEN, CDR2 SYDVKM. Trimming stripped 2 bases from V and 3 bases from J, with 5 bases between. The CDR3 is 12 amino acids. This CDR3 is CASSLPHYEQYF. CDR3 DNA sequence: TGTGCCAGCAGTTTACCCCACTACGAGCAGTACTTC.

This rearrangement joins TRBV19 to TRBJ1-1; D remains unclear. Trimming stripped 4 bases from V and 0 bases from J, with 9 bases between. The germline V gene has CDR1 LNHDA and CDR2 SQIVND (reference sequence). CDR3 length: 14 residues. Written as DNA, the CDR3 is TGTGCCAGTAGTAGGGCGTCGGTGAACACTGAAGCTTTCTTT. It encodes CASSRASVNTEAFF.

The CDR3 bases are TGTGCCAGTAGTATAGATATACAGTTTCAGGATGAGCAGTTCTTC. Translated, it gives CASSIDIQFQDEQFF. V and J are TRBV19 and TRBJ2-1; D is unresolved. CDR3 length: 15 residues. Trimming pared 0 bases from V and 8 bases from J, leaving 14 bases between. The V gene's germline CDR1 is LNHDA and CDR2 SQIVND (reference sequence).

This clone occurred once. V and J are TRBV6-2 or TRBV6-3 and TRBJ1-1; D ambiguous. The length of the CDR3 is 14 residues. The V and J ends lost 6 bases and 8 bases respectively, with 19 bases between them. CDR1 MNHEY and CDR2 SVGEGT come from the germline V gene. The CDR3 loop is CASSPGRLAEEAFF. CDR3 DNA: TGTGCCAGCAGCCCCGGGAGGCTAGCGGAGGAAGCTTTCTTT.

V is TRBV15 and J is TRBJ1-5; the D gene is possibly TRBD1 (5 bases). The length of the CDR3 is 19 residues. Trimming took off 0 bases at V and 0 bases at J, with 18 bases between the two ends. Per the germline V gene, CDR1 is LNHNV and CDR2 is YYDKDF (reference sequence). In DNA form, the CDR3 reads TGTGCCACCAGCAGAGATCAAGCTCGGGGAGGGGTTAGCAATCAGCCCCAGCATTTT. This gives the protein CATSRDQARGGVSNQPQHF.

The chain recombines TRBV29-1 with TRBJ2-3, with 9 bases identical to TRBD1. From germline, CDR1 is SQVTM and CDR2 ANQGSEA. This CDR3 has 14 residues. With V trimmed by 5 bases and J by 5 bases, 8 bases remained unmatched. CDR3 in amino acids: CSVTGTGRLDTQYF. The DNA for the CDR3 is TGCAGCGTTACCGGGACAGGGCGATTAGATACGCAGTATTTT.

The chain carries TRBV27 and TRBJ2-3; the match to TRBD2 covers 10 bases. V shed 4 bases and J 1 base; nucleotides not matched to a gene: 11. Looked up from germline, CDR1 is MNHEY and CDR2 is SMNVEV (reference sequence). This CDR3 has 18 residues. CDR3 loop: CASSSPSFTSGGTDTQYF. CDR3 nucleotide sequence: TGTGCCAGCAGTTCCCCAAGCTTTACTAGCGGGGGCACAGATACGCAGTATTTT.

The genes are TRBV12-3 or TRBV12-4 and TRBJ1-6; a possible D gene is TRBD1 (5 bases). The CDR3 has 13 amino acids. CDR3 bases: TGTGCGATCGTGGAGGGGTCTTGGTCACCCCTCCACTTT. Translated: CAIVEGSWSPLHF.

This sequence joins TRBV4-3 and TRBJ2-2; D gene unclear. V lost 0 bases and J 0 bases, leaving 8 bases between the germline ends. The CDR3 is 16 residues long. Germline V lookup: CDR1 LGHNA, CDR2 YSLEER. CDR3 sequence (DNA): TGCGCCAGCAGCCAAGATAGCCCCCCGAACACCGGGGAGCTGTTTTTT. Amino acid sequence: CASSQDSPPNTGELFF.

The chain combines TRBV7-9 with TRBJ2-7; 7 bases map to TRBD2. Germline loops: CDR1 SEHNR, CDR2 FQNEAQ (reference sequence). After removal of 5 bases from V and 2 bases from J, the junction contained 9 bases not matched to a gene. The CDR3 is made up of 15 amino acids. In DNA form, the CDR3 reads TGTGCCAGCAGCCCACCCCTAGCGGACACCTACGAGCAGTACTTC. Its protein product is CASSPPLADTYEQYF.

The chain combines TRBV30 with TRBJ1-4; D is unclear. Trimming removed 4 bases from V and 0 bases from J, with 9 bases in between. Germline V gives CDR1 GTSNPN, CDR2 SVGIG (reference sequence). This CDR3 region has 14 residues. The CDR3 region has the DNA TGTGCCTGGACCAGAGGAGCAACTAATGAAAAACTGTTTTTT. This translates into CAWTRGATNEKLFF.

A few counts support this clone. This chain uses TRBV6-1 with TRBJ2-5; D is tentatively TRBD1 or TRBD2 (7 bases each). CDR3 length: 14 residues. Germline CDR1 is MNHNS and CDR2 is SASEGT. V was shortened by 2 bases and J by 4 bases, with 11 bases between the two germline ends. CDR3 nucleotides: TGTGCCAGCAGTGAATGGGAGGGGGCAGAGACCCAGTACTTC. Its protein is CASSEWEGAETQYF.

The CDR3 DNA is TGTGCCAGCAGCTTAGGACAGGGCGGGAATTCACCCCTCCACTTT. It translates to CASSLGQGGNSPLHF. The chain combines TRBV5-4 with TRBJ1-6, with 8 positions matching TRBD1. V lost 2 bases to trimming and J lost 7 bases; unmatched junction nucleotides: 5. The length of the CDR3 is 15 residues. Germline lookup yields CDR1 SGHNT and CDR2 YYREEE (reference sequence).

The rearrangement uses TRBV7-2 and TRBJ1-2; D is possibly TRBD1 (5 bases). Germline V lookup: CDR1 SGHTA, CDR2 FQGNSA. The CDR3 sequence is 13 residues long. Trimming left V 5 bases short and J 4 bases short, with 11 bases between. The CDR3 bases are TGTGCCAGCAGCCCACCGGGGGGCTATGGCTACACCTTC. It translates to CASSPPGGYGYTF.

The rearrangement joins TRBV5-4 to TRBJ2-4; D might be TRBD2 (6 bases). Germline V CDR1 and CDR2: SGHNT, YYREEE (reference sequence). Trimming pared 4 bases from V and 1 base from J, leaving 15 bases between. The CDR3 sequence is 16 residues long. Written as DNA, the CDR3 is TGTGCCAGCAGCCCCTCTGGAGGGAGCGCCAAAAACATTCAGTACTTC. Its translation is CASSPSGGSAKNIQYF. Combining the CDR3 with reference TRBV5-4 and TRBJ2-4 gives the whole variable domain ETGVTQSPTHLIKTRGQQVTLRCSSQSGHNTVSWYQQALGQGPQFIFQYYREEENGRGNFPPRFSGLQFPNYSSELNVNALELDDSALYLCASSPSGGSAKNIQYFGAGTRLSVL.

The chain combines TRBV3-1 (or the pseudogene TRBV3-2) with TRBJ2-1; D is tentatively TRBD1 or TRBD2 (5 bases each). The V gene's germline CDR1 is LGHDT and CDR2 YNNKEL (reference sequence). Trimming removed 1 base from V and 3 bases from J, with 16 bases in between. The CDR3 is made up of 17 amino acids. The CDR3 DNA follows: TGTGCCAGCAGCCAAGCGGTCTCTAGGGGAGTCTACAATGAGCAGTTCTTC. This codes for CASSQAVSRGVYNEQFF.

This clone appeared once. V gene TRBV13 combines with J gene TRBJ2-2; D ambiguous. Looked up from germline, CDR1 is PRHDT and CDR2 is FYEKMQ (reference sequence). CDR3 length equals 15 residues. Between the trimmed V and J ends, which lost 3 bases and 1 base, there was a span of 9 bases. CDR3 DNA sequence: TGTGCCAGCAGCTTCGTAGGAAAGAACACCGGGGAGCTGTTTTTT. Amino acid sequence: CASSFVGKNTGELFF.

This rearrangement joins TRBV2 to TRBJ2-7; D ambiguous. The CDR3 loop spans 15 amino acids. Germline CDR1 SNHLY, CDR2 FYNNEI. The V gene lost 3 bases and the J gene lost 0 bases, with 12 bases spanning the gap. This chain's CDR3 is CASSDPLPSSYEQYF. The CDR3 DNA sequence: TGTGCCAGCAGTGACCCCTTGCCGTCCTCCTACGAGCAGTACTTC. The full variable domain, in which reference TRBV2 and TRBJ2-7 provide the parts outside the CDR3, is EPEVTQTPSHQVTQMGQEVILRCVPISNHLYFYWYRQILGQKVEFLVSFYNNEISEKSEIFDDQFSVERPDGSNFTLKIRSTKLEDSAMYFCASSDPLPSSYEQYFGPGTRLTVT.

This chain uses TRBV19 with TRBJ2-7; D not resolved. The CDR3 covers 15 residues. In germline, CDR1 is LNHDA, CDR2 SQIVND (reference sequence). Trimming cost V 7 bases and J 2 bases, with 18 bases left between them. The CDR3 DNA is TGTGCCAGTAAAACGGGTCCGCAGGATACCTACGAGCAGTACTTC. Translating it yields CASKTGPQDTYEQYF. Using reference TRBV19 and TRBJ2-7 for the parts outside the CDR3, the full variable domain is DGGITQSPKYLFRKEGQNVTLSCEQNLNHDAMYWYRQDPGQGLRLIYYSQIVNDFQKGDIAEGYSVSREKKESFPLTVTSAQKNPTAFYLCASKTGPQDTYEQYFGPGTRLTVT.

The genes are TRBV25-1 and TRBJ2-1; the match to TRBD2 covers 9 bases. The CDR3 contains 13 residues. The V and J ends lost 7 bases and 8 bases, in that order; junction bases with no gene match: 6. Germline CDR1 MGHDK, CDR2 SYGVNS. The CDR3 bases are TGTGCCAGCACCAAAGCGGGGGGAGATGAGCAGTTCTTC. Amino acid sequence: CASTKAGGDEQFF. The complete variable domain, with remaining parts taken from reference TRBV25-1 and TRBJ2-1, reads EADIYQTPRYLVIGTGKKITLECSQTMGHDKMYWYQQDPGMELHLIHYSYGVNSTEKGDLSSESTVSRIRTEHFPLTLESARPSHTSQYLCASTKAGGDEQFFGPGTRLTVL.

The table lists this clone with a count of one. CDR3 amino acids: CASSSGTGFGTDTQYF. In DNA form, the CDR3 reads TGCGCCAGCAGCTCCGGGACAGGGTTCGGCACAGATACGCAGTATTTT. V and J are TRBV4-3 and TRBJ2-3; 9 bases are a match to TRBD1. After removal of 5 bases from V and 1 base from J, the junction contained 7 bases not matched to a gene. The germline CDR1 and CDR2 sequences are LGHNA and YSLEER. The CDR3 totals 16 residues.

This clone was seen a handful of times. The chain has TRBV6-5 and TRBJ1-2, with 8 bases fitting TRBD1. V lost 6 bases and J lost 8; bases outside the gene matches: 8. The V gene's germline CDR1 is MNHEY and CDR2 SVGAGI. CDR3 length: 13 amino acids. This CDR3 reads CASRRQGWEGYTF. In DNA, the CDR3 is TGTGCCAGCAGACGACAGGGGTGGGAGGGCTACACCTTC.

The chain is built from TRBV7-2 and TRBJ2-5; perhaps D is TRBD1 or TRBD2 (5 bases each). The germline V gene encodes CDR1 SGHTA and CDR2 FQGNSA. The CDR3 runs 16 residues. Trimming removed 0 bases from V and 1 base from J, with 12 bases in between. The CDR3 is CASSLARGALQETQYF. The CDR3, as DNA: TGTGCCAGCAGCTTAGCGAGGGGAGCACTCCAAGAGACCCAGTACTTC.

In its sample, this clone was seen once. This chain connects TRBV7-9 to TRBJ2-7, with D tentatively TRBD1 (6 bases). This CDR3 spans 15 amino acids. V dropped 3 bases and J dropped 0 bases, with 12 bases sitting between them. The germline V gene encodes CDR1 SEHNR and CDR2 FQNEAQ (reference sequence). The chain's CDR3 is CASSFTRDNSYEQYF. The CDR3 nucleotides read TGTGCCAGCAGCTTCACCCGGGACAACTCCTACGAGCAGTACTTC.